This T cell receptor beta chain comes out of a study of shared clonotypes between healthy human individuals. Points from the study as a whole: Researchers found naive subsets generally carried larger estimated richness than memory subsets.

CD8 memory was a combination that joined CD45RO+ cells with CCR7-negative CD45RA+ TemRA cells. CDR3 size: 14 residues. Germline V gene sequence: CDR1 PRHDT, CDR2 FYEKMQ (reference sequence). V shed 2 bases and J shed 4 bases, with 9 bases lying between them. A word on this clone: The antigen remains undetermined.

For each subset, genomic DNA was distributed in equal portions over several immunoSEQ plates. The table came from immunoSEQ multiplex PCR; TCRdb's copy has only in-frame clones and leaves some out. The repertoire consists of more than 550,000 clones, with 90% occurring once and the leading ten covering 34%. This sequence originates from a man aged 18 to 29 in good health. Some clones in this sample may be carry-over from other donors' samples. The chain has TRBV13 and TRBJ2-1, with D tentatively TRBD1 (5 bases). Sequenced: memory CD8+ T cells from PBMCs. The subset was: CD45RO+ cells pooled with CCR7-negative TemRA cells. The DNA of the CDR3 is TGTGCCAGCAGCTTACAAGGACAATACAATGAGCAGTTCTTC. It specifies CASSLQGQYNEQFF. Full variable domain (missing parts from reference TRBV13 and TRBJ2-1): AAGVIQSPRHLIKEKRETATLKCYPIPRHDTVYWYQQGPGQDPQFLISFYEKMQSDKGSIPDRFSAQQFSDYHSELNMSSLELGDSALYFCASSLQGQYNEQFFGPGTRLTVL.